The text below deals with one T cell receptor beta chain. Its antigen is undetermined. V was shortened by 3 bases and J by 7 bases, with 15 bases between the two germline ends. Looked up from germline, CDR1 is SGHVS and CDR2 is FNYEAQ. There are 14 residues in the CDR3. This record belongs to a study of T cell repertoires in cytomegalovirus infection. Study background: Indications came from public TCR beta signatures; they pointed to CMV infection and to a matching HLA type.

Points from the study as a whole: The cumulative frequency of public TCR beta families identified carriers of CMV plus the relevant HLA. The ex vivo response was dominated by HLA-C-restricted CMV-specific TCR beta clonotypes.

One entry per CDR3 protein, called by TCRdb with MiXCR from the reads. The sample holds some 310,000 distinct CDR3 sequences, around 25% seen once. The chain links TRBV7-6 to TRBJ1-1; D might be TRBD1 (6 bases). The sequence came from a human donor in good health (CMV status not recorded). Some clones in this sample may be carry-over from other donors' samples. Sequencing used cultured PBMCs, obtained from culture after CMV antigen stimulation. The CDR3 region is CASSLGGGGREAFF. CDR3 nucleotide sequence: TGTGCCAGCAGCTTGGGTGGAGGGGGGCGTGAAGCTTTCTTT.